The clone carrying this T cell receptor beta chain came up once. The assay was immunoSEQ multiplex PCR, and TCRdb's table has in-frame clones only and misses some. The sample shows 70,000 to 95,000 clones, just over 90% of them seen only once. This record comes from a study of blood T cell repertoires in COVID-19. Study information: Sources were T cells, B-cell-depleted T cells, or PBMCs; the material itself was cDNA or gDNA.

The CDR3 covers 14 residues. V lost 4 bases and J 6 bases, leaving 12 bases between the germline ends. Germline V gene data show CDR1 as LNHDA and CDR2 as SQIVND (reference sequence). The sample was peripheral blood. The sequence came from a woman aged 45-65 years in a cohort sampled during active COVID-19. This chain uses TRBV19 with TRBJ1-4; perhaps TRBD1 as D (6 bases). CDR3 amino acids: CASSTQGFDEKLFF. The CDR3, as DNA: TGTGCCAGTAGTACCCAGGGGTTTGATGAAAAACTGTTTTTT.